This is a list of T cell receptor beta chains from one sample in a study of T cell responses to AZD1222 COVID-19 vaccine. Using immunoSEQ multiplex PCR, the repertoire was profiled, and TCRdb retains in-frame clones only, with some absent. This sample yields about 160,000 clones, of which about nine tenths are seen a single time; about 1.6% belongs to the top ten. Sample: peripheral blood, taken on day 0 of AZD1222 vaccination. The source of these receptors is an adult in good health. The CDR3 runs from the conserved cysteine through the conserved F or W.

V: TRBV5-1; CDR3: CASKAGQGSDTQYF
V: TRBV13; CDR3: CASSLGPGVFNSPLHF
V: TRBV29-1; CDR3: CSVFGEGSQYF
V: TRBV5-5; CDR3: CASSLGTGNADTQYF
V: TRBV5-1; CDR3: CASSLGGSEETQYF
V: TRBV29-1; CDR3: CSVPFTSGGYTDTQYF
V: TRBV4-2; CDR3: CASSQNSNQPQHF
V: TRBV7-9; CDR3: CASSLGGTAPLHF
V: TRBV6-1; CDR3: CASSEGRASDTQYF
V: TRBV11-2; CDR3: CASSLGGYSGNTIYF
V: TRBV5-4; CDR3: CASSLEQGAQETQYF
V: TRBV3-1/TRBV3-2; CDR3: CASSQGVDRGRTEAFF
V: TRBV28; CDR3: CASSLQATEAFF
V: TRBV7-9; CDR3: CASSYEGPWAPEAFF
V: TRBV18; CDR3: CASSRGQAGNTIYF
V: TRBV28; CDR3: CASSLLAAMNTGELFF
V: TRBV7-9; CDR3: CASSPPGGQPQHF
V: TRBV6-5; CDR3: CASSPPSGQGSGYTF
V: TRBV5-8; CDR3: CASSLRGTGNTEAFF
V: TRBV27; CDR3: CASRGGQGRGTEAFF
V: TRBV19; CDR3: CASSTAGTGIHQPQHF
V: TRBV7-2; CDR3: CASSPPGLRTEQYF
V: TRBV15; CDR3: CATSSGDSVGNSPLHF